The rows below give T cell receptor beta chains drawn from one sample of a study of beta chain features in type 1 diabetes. Data came from immunoSEQ multiplex PCR; TCRdb stores just in-frame clones and leaves some out. This table has under 950,000 clones, roughly 16% appearing once. Material: naive CD4+ T cells from blood. The receptors stem from a woman aged 18-30 years in good health. CDR3s include the opening cysteine and the closing phenylalanine or tryptophan. D genes are given only for firm matches. Some rows mark clone size as missing; the rest say once, few, many or name a class of expanded clone.

TRBJ2-7 TRBV28 - few CASSYGGLRYYEQYF
TRBJ1-4 TRBV5-4 TRBD1 - CASSLAGTDEKLFF
TRBJ2-7 TRBV10-3 - few CAISDPTRDSTSYEQYF
TRBJ1-2 TRBV27 TRBD1 - CASSLGPTGANYGYTF
TRBJ2-7 TRBV2 - - CASSRLSTSASYEQYF
TRBJ2-7 TRBV11-2 - - CASSLVDYPYEQYF
TRBJ2-2 TRBV6-6 - - CASSYGTGPNTGELFF
TRBJ2-5 TRBV19 - few CASSTGGTAKETQYF
TRBJ2-5 TRBV11-1 - few CASSATGQNQETQYF
TRBJ1-2 TRBV18 - - CASSLQGGGGYTF
TRBJ2-2 TRBV11-2 TRBD2 - CASTHGLAGGLAGELFF
TRBJ2-7 TRBV28 - - CASSFLGYEQYF
TRBJ2-1 TRBV6-5 TRBD1 - CASRPGQGTYNEQFF
TRBJ2-1 TRBV5-6 - few CASSSAGEPYNEQFF
TRBJ2-3 TRBV11-3 TRBD2 - CASSLAGGLTDTQYF
TRBJ2-4 TRBV21-1 - - CASSKAPEASPPQGAKNIQYF
TRBJ2-3 TRBV7-9 TRBD2 few CASSSVAGFTDTQYF
TRBJ2-1 TRBV28 TRBD2 - CASSTVAGGPENEQFF